This T cell receptor (beta chain) originates from a study of graft-versus-host responses after intestinal transplantation. Looking at the study overall: Each recipient received anti-thymocyte globulin induction, then tacrolimus and steroids for 2 to 3 years.

With regard to this clone: Its antigen remains unknown.

The method was immunoSEQ multiplex PCR; TCRdb's version includes in-frame clones alone and lacks a portion of them. The sample shows some 38,000 clones, roughly 92% of them seen only once. Germline CDR1 MNHEY, CDR2 SMNVEV (reference sequence). The CDR3 loop spans 10 amino acids. Deletions cut 8 bases from V and 5 bases from J, with 5 bases between. V usage is TRBV27 and J usage is TRBJ2-3, with D perhaps given as TRBD1 or TRBD2 (5 bases each). The specimen comprised unstimulated CD8+ T cells sorted from spleen or lymph node cells, sampled before transplant. The receptor comes from a human donor who was the organ donor for an intestinal transplant. The CDR3 region is CASGGDTQYF. The CDR3, as DNA: TGTGCCAGCGGGGGAGATACGCAGTATTTT.